These T cell receptor beta chains were read from a single sample in a study of shared clonotypes between healthy human individuals. Only in-frame clones appear in the TCRdb table, and some are missing; sequencing was by immunoSEQ multiplex PCR. Of 2 million to 2.5 million clones listed, 85% to 95% are singletons. The source material was naive CD4+ T cells from PBMCs. The receptors come from a man in his late teens or twenties in good health. Some clones in this sample may be carry-over from other donors' samples. CDR3s include the opening cysteine and the closing phenylalanine or tryptophan. The order of the fields is clone size, V gene, D gene, J gene, CDR3 protein, CDR3 DNA. The D gene is left open where the match is weak. Where a row states a size, it is once, few, many or the class of an expanded clone; other rows omit it.

-	TRBV9	-	TRBJ2-1	CASSVQSAVSYNEQFF	TGTGCCAGCAGCGTACAGTCAGCCGTTTCCTACAATGAGCAGTTCTTC
-	TRBV7-6	-	TRBJ1-5	CASSLLRTHYSNQPQHF	TGTGCCAGCAGCTTACTCAGGACCCACTATAGCAATCAGCCCCAGCATTTT
-	TRBV5-5	-	TRBJ2-7	CASSLGFYEQYF	TGTGCCAGCAGCTTGGGTTTCTACGAGCAGTACTTC
-	TRBV6-6	-	TRBJ1-1	CASSSLGARTEAFF	TGTGCCAGCAGTTCCCTGGGCGCGAGAACTGAAGCTTTCTTT
once	TRBV7-3	TRBD2	TRBJ2-3	CASSAGVADTQYF	TGTGCCAGTAGCGCGGGAGTAGCCGATACGCAGTATTTT
-	TRBV30	-	TRBJ1-6	CAWNGKGVMNSPLHF	TGTGCCTGGAACGGAAAGGGAGTGATGAATTCACCCCTCCACTTT
once	TRBV2	-	TRBJ2-1	CASSDQPGITYNEQFF	TGTGCCAGCAGCGACCAGCCCGGGATCACCTACAATGAGCAGTTCTTC
-	TRBV28	-	TRBJ1-3	CATQGQGGPILSGNTIYF	TGTGCCACTCAGGGCCAAGGGGGTCCCATACTCTCTGGAAACACCATATATTTT
-	TRBV28	-	TRBJ2-7	CASNSVHGLGQYF	TGTGCCAGCAACTCCGTCCACGGGTTGGGGCAGTACTTC
-	TRBV28	-	TRBJ1-3	CASTDRPLSGNTIYF	TGTGCCAGCACCGACCGACCTCTTTCTGGAAACACCATATATTTT
-	TRBV9	-	TRBJ1-5	CASSRRGDRGNQPQHF	TGTGCCAGCAGCCGAAGGGGGGACCGGGGCAATCAGCCCCAGCATTTT
-	TRBV6-6	-	TRBJ2-7	CAKSVSSYEQYF	TGTGCCAAATCAGTGAGCTCCTACGAGCAGTACTTC
-	TRBV23-1	-	TRBJ1-4	CASSHRDTYNEKLFF	TGCGCCAGCAGTCATCGGGACACCTATAATGAAAAACTGTTTTTT
-	TRBV7-2	TRBD2	TRBJ2-7	CASSSGAGAQNEQYF	TGTGCCAGCAGCTCTGGAGCGGGAGCGCAGAACGAGCAGTACTTC
-	TRBV5-1	-	TRBJ2-6	CASSLDGSASPGANVLTF	TGCGCCAGCAGCTTGGACGGGAGTGCTTCACCTGGGGCCAACGTCCTGACTTTC
-	TRBV2	TRBD1	TRBJ2-7	CASSETTGRYEQYF	TGTGCCAGCAGTGAGACGACAGGGCGGTACGAGCAGTACTTC
-	TRBV4-2	TRBD2	TRBJ2-7	CASRGTSGSYEQYF	TGTGCCAGCAGGGGGACTAGCGGATCCTACGAGCAGTACTTC
-	TRBV25-1	-	TRBJ2-1	CASSESERLVRREQFF	TGTGCCAGCAGTGAATCCGAGAGACTAGTCCGTCGCGAGCAGTTCTTC
-	TRBV5-6	-	TRBJ1-3	CASSLVGNGNTIYF	TGTGCCAGCAGCTTGGTGGGGAATGGAAACACCATATATTTT
-	TRBV18	-	TRBJ2-1	CASSPGQNNEQFF	TGTGCCAGCTCACCCGGACAGAACAATGAGCAGTTCTTC
-	TRBV10-3	TRBD2	TRBJ2-7	CAISESGLAYEQYF	TGTGCCATCAGTGAGTCGGGACTAGCGTACGAGCAGTACTTC
-	TRBV25-1	-	TRBJ1-1	CASGRSGPVGAFF	TGTGCCAGCGGGCGTAGTGGGCCCGTTGGAGCTTTCTTT
-	TRBV28	-	TRBJ1-2	CASSDGLGYTF	TGTGCCAGCTCCGATGGGCTTGGCTACACCTTC
few	TRBV2	TRBD1	TRBJ1-5	CASSVMGTGLQPQHF	TGTGCCAGCAGTGTGATGGGGACAGGTTTGCAGCCCCAGCATTTT
-	TRBV2	-	TRBJ1-1	CASSERVYTEAFF	TGTGCCAGCAGTGAACGGGTTTACACTGAAGCTTTCTTT
-	TRBV10-3	-	TRBJ2-7	CAISRDVYEQYF	TGTGCCATCAGCCGGGACGTCTACGAGCAGTACTTC
-	TRBV5-4	-	TRBJ2-5	CASSLAGEGGETQYF	TGTGCCAGCAGCTTGGCCGGAGAGGGTGGTGAGACCCAGTACTTC